This T cell receptor beta chain came from a study of T-cell reconstitution after alpha-beta-depleted transplantation in children. During its preparation, the TCRbeta library received unique molecular identifiers. TCRdb reprocessed the PCR reads via MiXCR and lists one record per CDR3 protein. The sample comprises 65,000 to 85,000 distinct CDR3 sequences, roughly 10% of which are singletons, and approximately 13% rests with the top ten. The CDR3 contains 17 residues. Germline trimming cut 5 bases from V and 5 bases from J; bases unmatched to any gene: 11. Specimen: PBMCs, collected before TCRalphabeta/CD19-depleted stem cell transplant. The TCR comes from a boy younger than 18 with acute myeloid leukemia, due to receive a stem cell transplant. The chain links TRBV12-3 or TRBV12-4 to TRBJ2-1; TRBD2 matches 11 bases. DNA of the CDR3: TGTGCCAGCAGTCCCCGACTAGCGGGGAGGTTCGACAATGAGCAGTTCTTC. It yields the protein CASSPRLAGRFDNEQFF.